These 24 T cell receptor beta chains were sequenced from one sample in a study of molecular identifiers for immune sequencing clone quantification. MiXCR was run by TCRdb on the PCR reads, yielding one entry per CDR3 protein. The sample has about 510,000 distinct CDR3 sequences; around a fifth are singletons. The sample consisted of naive CD8+ T cells from blood, with Jurkat cell RNA spiked in. The subset was: FACS-sorted CD8+CD4-CCR7+CD45RA+ naive T cells. These receptors all come from a human donor in good health. Some libraries in this study had Jurkat cell RNA spiked in.

Of note for this clonotype: The junction departs from germline at one end; a sequencing error may be responsible. V and J are TRBV19 and TRBJ2-3; D remains ambiguous. Germline CDR1 is LNHDA and CDR2 is SQIVND (reference sequence). The CDR3 contains 14 residues. CDR3 nucleotide sequence: TGTGCCGGTAGTCCTGCGTTGGGCACAGATACGCAGTATTTT. Protein product: CAGSPALGTDTQYF.

CDR3 in amino acids: CATSPGLMINEQFF. The CDR3 DNA follows: TGTGCCACCAGCCCGGGACTCATGATAAATGAGCAGTTCTTC. This sequence joins TRBV24-1 and TRBJ2-1, with D perhaps TRBD2 (6 bases). CDR3 length: 14 residues. Germline CDR1 reads KGHDR; CDR2 reads SFDVKD. Trimming cost V 7 bases and J 7 bases, with 16 bases left between them.

A few counts support this clonotype. This chain links TRBV9 with TRBJ2-7; D ambiguous. CDR1 is SGDLS and CDR2 is YYNGEE in the germline V gene. Trimming stripped 0 bases from V and 4 bases from J, with 14 bases between. The CDR3 contains 15 residues. The CDR3, as DNA: TGTGCCAGCAGCGTAGCTGACTCCTCGGGTTACGAGCAGTACTTC. It encodes CASSVADSSGYEQYF.

As to this clonotype: A much larger clone is a single base away; this may be a read error. The chain has TRBV6-5 and TRBJ2-6; possibly TRBD1 or TRBD2 for D (7 bases each). Trimming took off 5 bases at V and 0 bases at J, with 17 bases between the two ends. This CDR3 is 18 amino acids long. Germline V gene sequence: CDR1 MNHEY, CDR2 SVGAGI. The CDR3 DNA reads as TGTGCCAGCAGTCACCAGGGGGGGTTTAGCTCTGGGGCCAACGTCCTGACTTTC. This encodes CASSHQGGFSSGANVLTF.

There are a few counts of this clonotype. The gene calls are TRBV13 and TRBJ2-5; D is possibly TRBD1 (6 bases). Germline values: CDR1 PRHDT, CDR2 FYEKMQ (reference sequence). The CDR3 loop spans 14 amino acids. The V end lost 6 bases, the J end lost 5 bases, and 16 bases lay between the germline ends. The CDR3 DNA sequence: TGTGCCAGCAGTCCCATACAGGGAGACGAGACCCAGTACTTC. It is translated as CASSPIQGDETQYF. The full variable domain, with the rest looked up from reference TRBV13 and TRBJ2-5, is AAGVIQSPRHLIKEKRETATLKCYPIPRHDTVYWYQQGPGQDPQFLISFYEKMQSDKGSIPDRFSAQQFSDYHSELNMSSLELGDSALYFCASSPIQGDETQYFGPGTRLLVL.

Ten or more counts support this clonotype. V is TRBV6-5 and J is TRBJ2-7, with D possibly TRBD2 on 6 matching bases. CDR3 length: 13 amino acids. V gave up 0 bases and J gave up 3 bases, with 6 bases separating them. Per germline, CDR1 MNHEY and CDR2 SVGAGI. The CDR3 loop is CASSYSEGYEQYF. The CDR3, as DNA: TGTGCCAGCAGTTACTCGGAGGGCTACGAGCAGTACTTC.

This clonotype has at least ten counts. The V gene is TRBV6-2 or TRBV6-3, the J gene TRBJ2-7, with 8 bases identical to TRBD1. The CDR3 is 14 residues long. Germline CDR1 is MNHEY and CDR2 is SVGEGT. V lost 4 bases, J lost 0 bases, and 2 bases stayed unmatched. In DNA, the CDR3 is TGTGCCAGCAGTTCGACAGGGGCCTCCTACGAGCAGTACTTC. Amino acid sequence: CASSSTGASYEQYF.

The chain links TRBV6-5 to TRBJ1-3; 8 nucleotides agree with TRBD1. CDR1 is MNHEY and CDR2 is SVGAGI in the germline V gene. The CDR3 is made up of 14 amino acids. V lost 7 bases to trimming and J lost 4 bases; unmatched junction nucleotides: 6. This CDR3 is CASTPTGAGNTIYF. The CDR3 nucleotides read TGTGCCAGCACCCCGACAGGGGCCGGAAACACCATATATTTT.

This clonotype was counted a few times. The chain uses TRBV4-1 and TRBJ2-7, with unresolved D. CDR3 length: 16 residues. Germline CDR1 and CDR2: MGHRA and YSYEKL. Trimming stripped 4 bases from V and 0 bases from J, with 16 bases between. The CDR3 DNA sequence: TGCGCCAGCAGCCCAAGTACATGGGGTAGCTCCTACGAGCAGTACTTC. Protein: CASSPSTWGSSYEQYF.

This clonotype was seen a few times. This chain uses TRBV5-6 with TRBJ2-1; perhaps TRBD2 as D (7 bases). CDR1 and CDR2 (germline): SGHDT, YYEEEE. The CDR3 spans 13 residues. The V end was cut by 4 bases, the J end by 13 bases, with 18 bases between. The CDR3 sequence is CASSLPWRGLQFF. The CDR3 DNA sequence: TGTGCCAGCAGCCTACCCTGGCGGGGGCTACAGTTCTTC.

This CDR3 reads CASRDRGAGELFF. The DNA of the CDR3 is TGTGCCAGTAGGGACAGGGGGGCCGGGGAGCTGTTTTTT. J is TRBJ2-2 and V is TRBV19; 10 nucleotides align to TRBD1. This CDR3 spans 13 amino acids. From germline, CDR1 is LNHDA and CDR2 SQIVND (reference sequence). The ends lost 6 bases at V and 6 bases at J; junction bases unmatched: 1.

This clonotype was counted ten times or more. The rearrangement joins TRBV20-1 to TRBJ2-7; weak D call: TRBD1 (5 bases). Germline-derived CDR1 and CDR2 are DFQATT and SNEGSKA (reference sequence). There are 13 residues in the CDR3. Trimming took 1 base from V and 1 from J, leaving 8 bases between them. CDR3 region: CSARGRVSYEQYF. The CDR3 DNA follows: TGCAGTGCTAGAGGCAGGGTTTCCTACGAGCAGTACTTC.

This clonotype occurred many times. The genes are TRBV12-3 or TRBV12-4 and TRBJ2-3, with 9 bases aligning to TRBD2. CDR3 length: 15 amino acids. V was pared by 4 bases and J by 6 bases, with 8 bases of the junction left unmatched. Here the CDR3 reads CASSYGLATVDTQYF. CDR3 in DNA: TGTGCCAGCAGTTACGGACTAGCGACCGTCGATACGCAGTATTTT.

V gene TRBV27 combines with J gene TRBJ2-7; tentatively, D is TRBD1 (6 bases). Deletions cut 5 bases from V and 3 bases from J, with 11 bases between. The CDR3 runs to 13 residues. CDR1 MNHEY and CDR2 SMNVEV come from the germline V gene (reference sequence). The CDR3 DNA sequence: TGTGCCAGCAGTCCCCGACAGGTCTACGAGCAGTACTTC. Translated: CASSPRQVYEQYF.

This clonotype has only one observation. The gene calls are TRBV12-3 or TRBV12-4 and TRBJ1-6; D is unresolved. This CDR3 spans 14 amino acids. V lost 4 bases, J lost 14 bases, and 18 bases lay in between. CDR3 residues: CASSYPLGGWTLHF. CDR3 sequence (DNA): TGTGCCAGCAGTTATCCACTTGGAGGGTGGACCCTCCACTTT.

There are many counts of this clonotype. The chain links TRBV19 to TRBJ2-4, with D unclear. Germline CDR1 and CDR2: LNHDA and SQIVND (reference sequence). The V and J ends lost 7 bases and 0 bases respectively, with 7 bases between them. The CDR3 contains 13 residues. DNA for the CDR3: TGTGCCAGTACTTCACGAGCCAAAAACATTCAGTACTTC. Protein sequence: CASTSRAKNIQYF.

The sample holds many counts of this clonotype. V and J are TRBV7-2 and TRBJ2-7; 7 nucleotides line up with TRBD2. Germline V gene data show CDR1 as SGHTA and CDR2 as FQGNSA. V dropped 5 bases and J dropped 0; count of bases not matched to a gene: 7. The CDR3 consists of 15 residues. This CDR3 reads CASSHSGFSSYEQYF. The CDR3 nucleotides are TGTGCCAGCAGCCATAGCGGGTTTAGCTCCTACGAGCAGTACTTC.

This clonotype was detected a few times. V is TRBV7-9 and J is TRBJ2-5; either TRBD1 or TRBD2 may fit D (5 bases each). CDR1 and CDR2 from the germline V gene are SEHNR and FQNEAQ (reference sequence). Trimming shortened V by 3 bases and J by 5 bases, and 19 bases separated the two germline ends. The CDR3 is 16 amino acids. CDR3 residues: CASSFLSGLKGETQYF. CDR3 nucleotides: TGTGCCAGCAGCTTTTTGTCCGGACTCAAGGGGGAGACCCAGTACTTC.

This clonotype came up a few times. This chain uses TRBV6-6 with TRBJ2-5; D unresolved. Per the germline V gene, CDR1 is MNHNY and CDR2 is SVGAGI (reference sequence). Trimming removed 5 bases at V and 5 bases at J, with 21 bases between. CDR3 length: 16 amino acids. The chain's CDR3 is CASSPPLPQDVETQYF. The CDR3 nucleotides read TGTGCCAGCAGTCCTCCTCTCCCCCAGGACGTGGAGACCCAGTACTTC.

This clonotype was counted at least ten times. Written as DNA, the CDR3 is TGCAGTGCTTCTAGCGGGAGGATCCTCCCAGATACGCAGTATTTT. It encodes CSASSGRILPDTQYF. This rearrangement joins TRBV20-1 to TRBJ2-3, with 11 nucleotides matching TRBD2. The CDR3 totals 15 residues. Germline V gives CDR1 DFQATT, CDR2 SNEGSKA (reference sequence). V trimming: 5 bases; J trimming: 4 bases; junction bases outside the gene matches: 8.

The J gene is TRBJ1-5, the V gene TRBV20-1; D remains ambiguous. The length of the CDR3 is 13 residues. Germline loops: CDR1 DFQATT, CDR2 SNEGSKA (reference sequence). Trimming pared 5 bases from V and 4 bases from J, leaving 12 bases between. CDR3 nucleotide sequence: TGCAGTGCTGGATCTACGATGAATCAGCCCCAGCATTTT. It encodes CSAGSTMNQPQHF.

At least ten counts were recorded for this clonotype. This chain links TRBV30 with TRBJ2-7; possibly TRBD2 for D (5 bases). The germline CDR1 and CDR2 sequences are GTSNPN and SVGIG (reference sequence). V was clipped by 5 bases and J by 4 bases, with 12 bases between them. The CDR3 is made up of 12 amino acids. CDR3 sequence: CAWDGGTYEQYF. CDR3 coding DNA: TGTGCCTGGGACGGAGGAACATACGAGCAGTACTTC. The complete variable domain, with remaining parts taken from reference TRBV30 and TRBJ2-7, reads SQTIHQWPATLVQPVGSPLSLECTVEGTSNPNLYWYRQAAGRGLQLLFYSVGIGQISSEVPQNLSASRPQDRQFILSSKKLLLSDSGFYLCAWDGGTYEQYFGPGTRLTVT.

This clonotype has a handful of counts. The V call is TRBV28, the J call TRBJ2-5; D possibly uses TRBD1 or TRBD2 (6 bases each). The V end lost 1 base, the J end lost 5 bases, and 11 bases lay between the germline ends. CDR1 and CDR2 from the germline V gene are MDHEN and SYDVKM. The CDR3 is 14 amino acids. The CDR3 DNA is TGTGCCAGCAGTTTATTAATAGGGGGGGAGACCCAGTACTTC. It encodes CASSLLIGGETQYF.

There are a few counts of this clonotype. The chain carries TRBV11-2 and TRBJ2-1; D not certain. With 0 bases removed from V and 2 bases from J, the gap between germline ends came to 8 bases. Germline V gene data show CDR1 as SGHAT and CDR2 as FQNNGV. The CDR3 runs to 15 residues. CDR3 sequence (DNA): TGTGCCAGCAGCTTAGAGATGGGGACCTACAATGAGCAGTTCTTC. Amino acids: CASSLEMGTYNEQFF.